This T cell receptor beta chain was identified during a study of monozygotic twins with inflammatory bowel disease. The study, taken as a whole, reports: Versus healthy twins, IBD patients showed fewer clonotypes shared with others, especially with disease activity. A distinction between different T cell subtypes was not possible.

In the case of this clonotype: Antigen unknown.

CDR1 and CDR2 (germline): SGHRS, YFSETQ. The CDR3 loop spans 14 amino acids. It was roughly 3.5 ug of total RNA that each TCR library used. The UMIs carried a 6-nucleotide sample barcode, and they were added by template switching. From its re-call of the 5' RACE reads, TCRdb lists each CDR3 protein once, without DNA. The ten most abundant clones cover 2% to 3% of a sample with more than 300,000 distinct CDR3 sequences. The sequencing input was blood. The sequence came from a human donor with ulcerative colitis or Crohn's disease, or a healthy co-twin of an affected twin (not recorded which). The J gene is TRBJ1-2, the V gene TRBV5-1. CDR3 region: CASSPIDGNYGYTF.